This T cell receptor (beta chain) is from a study of T cell clusters in autoimmune cytopenias. Germline V lookup: CDR1 SGHDT, CDR2 YYEEEE. This CDR3 is 14 amino acids long. One tube held mixed TRB-A and TRB-B primer pools for touch-down PCR. After re-calling the multiplex PCR reads, TCRdb lists one entry per CDR3 protein, DNA absent. The listing contains 8,500 to 14,000 distinct CDR3 sequences. About 39,000 genome equivalents of blood DNA were amplified for TRB. The same data also went into a second study, on T cell repertoires in aging, cancer and after chemotherapy.

The receptor was isolated from a human donor in good health. The V call is TRBV5-6, the J call TRBJ1-1; with no DNA, the TCRdb D assignment of TRBD1 cannot be verified. Source material: peripheral blood. Here the CDR3 reads CASSSTGDLSRAFF. The complete variable domain, with remaining parts taken from reference TRBV5-6 and TRBJ1-1, reads DAGVTQSPTHLIKTRGQQVTLRCSPKSGHDTVSWYQQALGQGPQFIFQYYEEEERQRGNFPDRFSGHQFPNYSSELNVNALLLGDSALYLCASSSTGDLSRAFFGQGTRLTVV.